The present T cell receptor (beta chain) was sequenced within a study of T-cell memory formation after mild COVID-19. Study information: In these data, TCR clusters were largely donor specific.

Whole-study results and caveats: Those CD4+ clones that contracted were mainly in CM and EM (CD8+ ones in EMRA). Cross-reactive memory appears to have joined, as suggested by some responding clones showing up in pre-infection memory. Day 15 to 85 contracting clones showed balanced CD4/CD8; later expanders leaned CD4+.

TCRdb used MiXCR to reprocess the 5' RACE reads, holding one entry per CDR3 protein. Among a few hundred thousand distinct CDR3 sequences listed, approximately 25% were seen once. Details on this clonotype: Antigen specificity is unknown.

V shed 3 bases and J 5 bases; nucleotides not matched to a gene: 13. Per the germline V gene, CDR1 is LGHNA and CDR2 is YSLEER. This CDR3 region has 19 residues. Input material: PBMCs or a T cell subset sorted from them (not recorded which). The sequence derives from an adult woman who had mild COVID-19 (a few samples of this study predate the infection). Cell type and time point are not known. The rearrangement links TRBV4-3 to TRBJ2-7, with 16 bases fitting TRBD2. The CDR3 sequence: CASSHLPGLAGGPGHEQYF. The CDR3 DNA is TGCGCCAGCAGCCATCTCCCGGGACTAGCGGGAGGGCCGGGCCACGAGCAGTACTTC.